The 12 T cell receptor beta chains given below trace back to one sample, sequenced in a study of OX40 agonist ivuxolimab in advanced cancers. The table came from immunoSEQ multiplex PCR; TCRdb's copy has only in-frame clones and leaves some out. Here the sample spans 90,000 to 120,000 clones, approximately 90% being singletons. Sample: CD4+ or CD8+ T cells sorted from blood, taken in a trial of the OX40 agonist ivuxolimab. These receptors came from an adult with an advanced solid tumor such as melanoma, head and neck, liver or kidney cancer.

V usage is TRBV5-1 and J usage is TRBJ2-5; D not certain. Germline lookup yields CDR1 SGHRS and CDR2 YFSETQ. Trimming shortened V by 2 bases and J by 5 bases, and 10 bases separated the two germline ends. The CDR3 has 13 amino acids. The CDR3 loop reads CASSFQPRETQYF. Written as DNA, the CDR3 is TGCGCCAGCAGCTTCCAACCCAGGGAGACCCAGTACTTC.

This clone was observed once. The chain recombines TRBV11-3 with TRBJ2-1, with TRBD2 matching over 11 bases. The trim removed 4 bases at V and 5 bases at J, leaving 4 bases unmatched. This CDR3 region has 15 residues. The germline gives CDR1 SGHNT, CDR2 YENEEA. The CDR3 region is CASSSTSGANNEQFF. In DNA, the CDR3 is TGTGCCAGCAGCTCGACTAGCGGGGCAAACAATGAGCAGTTCTTC.

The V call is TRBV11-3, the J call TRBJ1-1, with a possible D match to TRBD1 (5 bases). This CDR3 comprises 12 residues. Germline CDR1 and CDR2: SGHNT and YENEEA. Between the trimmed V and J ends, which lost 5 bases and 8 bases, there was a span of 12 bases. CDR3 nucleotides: TGTGCCAGCAGCAAATCCGACAGCGAAGCTTTCTTT. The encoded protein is CASSKSDSEAFF.

The CDR3 loop reads CASSPPAAAGEQFF. The CDR3 DNA reads as TGTGCCAGCTCACCACCGGCGGCAGCCGGTGAGCAGTTCTTC. This sequence joins TRBV18 and TRBJ2-1, with D hard to call. Germline V gives CDR1 KGHSH, CDR2 LQKENI. Deletions cut 0 bases from V and 9 bases from J, with 12 bases between. CDR3 length equals 14 residues.

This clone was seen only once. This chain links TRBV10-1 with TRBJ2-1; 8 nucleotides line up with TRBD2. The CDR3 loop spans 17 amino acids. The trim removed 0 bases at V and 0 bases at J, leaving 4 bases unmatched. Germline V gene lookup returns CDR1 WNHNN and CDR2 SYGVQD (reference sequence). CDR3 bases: TGCGCCAGCAGTGAGTCGGGCCTAGCGGGCTCCTACAATGAGCAGTTCTTC. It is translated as CASSESGLAGSYNEQFF.

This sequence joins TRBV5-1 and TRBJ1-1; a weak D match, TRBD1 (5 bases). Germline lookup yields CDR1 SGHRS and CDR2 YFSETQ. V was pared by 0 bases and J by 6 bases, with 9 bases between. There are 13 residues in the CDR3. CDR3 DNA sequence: TGCGCCAGCAGCTTGGAATGGGGCTCTGAAGCTTTCTTT. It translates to CASSLEWGSEAFF.

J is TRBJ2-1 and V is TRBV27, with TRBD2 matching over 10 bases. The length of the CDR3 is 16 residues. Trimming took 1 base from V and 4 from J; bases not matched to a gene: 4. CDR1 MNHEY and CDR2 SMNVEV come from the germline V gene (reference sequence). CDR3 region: CASSLYRTSGYNEQFF. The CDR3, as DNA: TGTGCCAGCAGTTTATACCGGACTAGCGGTTACAATGAGCAGTTCTTC.

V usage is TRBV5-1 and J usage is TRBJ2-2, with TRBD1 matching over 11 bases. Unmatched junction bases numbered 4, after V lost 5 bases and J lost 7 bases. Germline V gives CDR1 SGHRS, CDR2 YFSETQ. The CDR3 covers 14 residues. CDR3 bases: TGCGCCAGCAGGGACAGGGGGCCCGACGGGGAGCTGTTTTTT. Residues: CASRDRGPDGELFF.

This CDR3 reads CASSWDRGPRGGAFF. The CDR3 DNA is TGTGCCAGCAGCTGGGACAGGGGGCCCCGAGGTGGAGCTTTCTTT. The chain combines TRBV11-2 with TRBJ1-1; 12 nucleotides line up with TRBD1. Germline V gene data show CDR1 as SGHAT and CDR2 as FQNNGV. The CDR3 loop spans 15 amino acids. Trimming at V came to 4 bases and at J to 10 bases, leaving 10 bases not matched to a gene. Full variable domain (outside the CDR3, taken from reference TRBV11-2 and TRBJ1-1): EAGVAQSPRYKIIEKRQSVAFWCNPISGHATLYWYQQILGQGPKLLIQFQNNGVVDDSQLPKDRFSAERLKGVDSTLKIQPAKLEDSAVYLCASSWDRGPRGGAFFGQGTRLTVV.

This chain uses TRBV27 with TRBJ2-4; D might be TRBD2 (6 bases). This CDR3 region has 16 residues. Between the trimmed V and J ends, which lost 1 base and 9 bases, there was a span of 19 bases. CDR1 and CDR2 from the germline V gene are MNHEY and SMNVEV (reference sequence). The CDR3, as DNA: TGTGCCAGCAGTTTATGGTCTGGTGGGGGGTTGGGCATTCAGTACTTC. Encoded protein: CASSLWSGGGLGIQYF.

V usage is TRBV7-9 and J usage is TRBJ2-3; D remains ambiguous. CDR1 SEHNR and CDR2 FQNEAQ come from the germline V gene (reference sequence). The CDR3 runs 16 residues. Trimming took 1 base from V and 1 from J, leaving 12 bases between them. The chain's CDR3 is CASSLDVLTRTDTQYF. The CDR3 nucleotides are TGTGCCAGCAGCTTAGATGTCCTAACACGCACAGATACGCAGTATTTT.

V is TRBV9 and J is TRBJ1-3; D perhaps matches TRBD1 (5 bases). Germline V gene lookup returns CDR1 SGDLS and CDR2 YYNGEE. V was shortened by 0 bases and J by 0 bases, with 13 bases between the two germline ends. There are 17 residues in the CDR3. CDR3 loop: CASSVDSQGFSGNTIYF. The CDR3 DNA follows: TGTGCCAGCAGCGTAGACAGTCAGGGTTTCTCTGGAAACACCATATATTTT. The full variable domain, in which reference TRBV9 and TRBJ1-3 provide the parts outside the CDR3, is DSGVTQTPKHLITATGQRVTLRCSPRSGDLSVYWYQQSLDQGLQFLIQYYNGEERAKGNILERFSAQQFPDLHSELNLSSLELGDSALYFCASSVDSQGFSGNTIYFGEGSWLTVV.